One sample yielded the 15 T cell receptor beta chains listed below, sequenced in a study of shared clonotypes between healthy human individuals. The assay was immunoSEQ multiplex PCR, and TCRdb's table has in-frame clones only and misses some. Among millions of clones, more than 90% were seen once, and the ten largest hold about 0.13%. What was sequenced was naive CD4+ T cells sorted from blood. Subset: CD45RA+ positively selected. Receptor source: a man between 18 and 35 years old in good health.

The chain carries TRBV5-1 and TRBJ1-6; TRBD1 aligns across 7 bases. The CDR3 is 14 residues long. The trim removed 4 bases at V and 3 bases at J, leaving 1 base unmatched. Germline loops: CDR1 SGHRS, CDR2 YFSETQ. CDR3 nucleotides: TGCGCCAGCAGCCGGACAGGCTATAATTCACCCCTCCACTTT. Translating it yields CASSRTGYNSPLHF.

The chain uses TRBV19 and TRBJ2-2; D possibly corresponds to TRBD1 (6 bases). The CDR3 contains 15 residues. CDR1 and CDR2 (germline): LNHDA, SQIVND (reference sequence). The V and J ends lost 5 bases and 2 bases respectively, with 12 bases between them. CDR3 DNA: TGTGCCAGTAGTCCCTTGGACAGAAACACCGGGGAGCTGTTTTTT. Protein product: CASSPLDRNTGELFF.

J is TRBJ2-7 and V is TRBV19, with a tentative D call TRBD2 (5 bases). Germline V gene lookup returns CDR1 LNHDA and CDR2 SQIVND (reference sequence). V lost 1 base and J lost 3, with 13 bases in between. This CDR3 has 15 amino acids. In DNA form, the CDR3 reads TGTGCCAGTAGTATAGGAGGGCTGATCCTCTACGAGCAGTACTTC. It is translated as CASSIGGLILYEQYF.

This chain connects TRBV7-9 to TRBJ2-7; 7 bases map to TRBD2. Trimming cost V 5 bases and J 6 bases; bases outside gene matches: 7. The CDR3 runs 13 residues. Looked up from germline, CDR1 is SEHNR and CDR2 is FQNEAQ (reference sequence). As DNA, the CDR3 is TGTGCCAGCAGCCTAACTAGGGAGGGCGAGCAGTACTTC. It specifies CASSLTREGEQYF.

The chain links TRBV7-9 to TRBJ2-5, with 7 bases fitting TRBD2. J was trimmed by 3 bases and V by 5 bases; bases with no gene match: 9. Germline values: CDR1 SEHNR, CDR2 FQNEAQ (reference sequence). The CDR3 is made up of 15 amino acids. CDR3 sequence: CASSKIGGGEETQYF. The CDR3 bases are TGTGCCAGCAGCAAAATCGGGGGAGGGGAAGAGACCCAGTACTTC.

The chain has TRBV6-6 and TRBJ1-1, with 9 positions matching TRBD1. Unmatched junction bases numbered 6, after V lost 6 bases and J lost 4 bases. Germline V lookup: CDR1 MNHNY, CDR2 SVGAGI (reference sequence). This CDR3 contains 14 residues. Here the CDR3 reads CASSGQGRSTEAFF. The CDR3 nucleotides are TGTGCCAGCAGCGGACAGGGGAGGAGCACTGAAGCTTTCTTT.

This chain joins TRBV9 and TRBJ2-2; 8 bases align to TRBD1. From germline, CDR1 is SGDLS and CDR2 YYNGEE. CDR3 length equals 15 residues. The V and J ends lost 6 bases and 1 base, in that order; junction bases with no gene match: 5. CDR3 loop: CASKQTGENTGELFF. In DNA form, the CDR3 reads TGTGCCAGCAAACAGACAGGGGAGAACACCGGGGAGCTGTTTTTT.

The chain has TRBV7-3 and TRBJ2-5; D possibly corresponds to TRBD1 (5 bases). The CDR3 has 14 residues. Trimming took 3 bases from V and 5 from J, leaving 13 bases between them. The germline CDR1 and CDR2 sequences are SGHTA and FQGTGA. DNA of the CDR3: TGTGCCAGCAGCTTCTCAGGGATGGGGGAGACCCAGTACTTC. Its protein is CASSFSGMGETQYF.

As regards this clone: At one end the junction does not follow the germline gene, possibly because of a read error. The chain links TRBV28 to TRBJ2-7, with a possible D match to TRBD2 (6 bases). There are 17 residues in the CDR3. CDR1 MDHEN and CDR2 SYDVKM come from the germline V gene. The DNA for the CDR3 is TGTGCCAGTAGTTTCTCGTGGGGGGAGGATCTCTCCTACGAGCAGTACTTC. Its translation is CASSFSWGEDLSYEQYF.

J is TRBJ2-7 and V is TRBV7-2; the D is unclear. Between the trimmed V and J ends, which lost 1 base and 6 bases, there was a span of 13 bases. Germline lookup yields CDR1 SGHTA and CDR2 FQGNSA. CDR3 size: 14 residues. The CDR3 loop reads CASSLVVGSAEQYF. The CDR3 nucleotides are TGTGCCAGCAGCTTAGTTGTAGGGTCCGCCGAGCAGTACTTC.

The chain couples TRBV5-1 to TRBJ2-1, with D tentatively TRBD1 (6 bases). The CDR3 is made up of 15 amino acids. The V end lost 2 bases, the J end lost 4 bases, and 13 bases lay between the germline ends. Per germline, CDR1 SGHRS and CDR2 YFSETQ. CDR3 in amino acids: CASSFTGNQYNEQFF. For the CDR3, the DNA is TGCGCCAGCAGCTTCACAGGGAACCAATACAATGAGCAGTTCTTC. The whole variable domain, remainder taken from reference TRBV5-1 and TRBJ2-1, is KAGVTQTPRYLIKTRGQQVTLSCSPISGHRSVSWYQQTPGQGLQFLFEYFSETQRNKGNFPGRFSGRQFSNSRSEMNVSTLELGDSALYLCASSFTGNQYNEQFFGPGTRLTVL.

The V call is TRBV7-9, the J call TRBJ2-5, with a possible D match to TRBD1 (6 bases). The CDR3 extends over 17 amino acids. Trimming shortened V by 3 bases and J by 4 bases, and 21 bases separated the two germline ends. CDR1 and CDR2 (germline): SEHNR, FQNEAQ (reference sequence). CDR3 sequence (DNA): TGTGCCAGCAGCTTCGGGACATTCCCCCTACTGCGAGAGACCCAGTACTTC. It is translated as CASSFGTFPLLRETQYF.

J is TRBJ2-3 and V is TRBV7-9; 9 nucleotides align to TRBD1. V shed 5 bases and J 2 bases; nucleotides not matched to a gene: 2. The length of the CDR3 is 14 residues. Germline CDR1 reads SEHNR; CDR2 reads FQNEAQ (reference sequence). The CDR3 is CASSTGGNTDTQYF. The CDR3 region has the DNA TGTGCCAGCAGCACAGGGGGCAACACAGATACGCAGTATTTT.

The V gene is TRBV5-1, the J gene TRBJ1-2; TRBD1 aligns across 7 bases. This CDR3 is built from 17 residues. With V trimmed by 0 bases and J by 4 bases, 12 bases remained unmatched. Germline V gene data show CDR1 as SGHRS and CDR2 as YFSETQ. The CDR3 sequence is CASSLVTGQPETYGYTF. As DNA, the CDR3 is TGCGCCAGCAGCTTGGTCACGGGACAGCCCGAGACCTATGGCTACACCTTC.

Details on this clone: The junction departs from the called germline gene at one end, perhaps through a read error. The chain has TRBV7-7 and TRBJ2-3, with D unresolved. The length of the CDR3 is 14 residues. The germline V gene encodes CDR1 SSHAT and CDR2 FNYEAQ (reference sequence). CDR3 in DNA: TGTGCTAGCAGCCGAGATCGGGGCACAGATACGCAGTATTTT. As protein: CASSRDRGTDTQYF.